Below are 14 T cell receptor beta chains sequenced from a single sample in a study of a mutant IDH1 vaccine in newly diagnosed glioma. TCRdb's copy holds only in-frame clones and misses some; the assay was immunoSEQ multiplex PCR. The sample contains tens of thousands of clones, around 85% of which appear only once. Time point: week 23, last vaccination. Alongside topical imiquimod, each dose of vaccine comprised 300 ug of mutant IDH1 20-mer peptide. These receptors' antigens are unknown. The sample was PBMCs, taken from a glioma patient whose treatment included an IDH1 peptide vaccine. The source is a woman aged 50 to 65 with glioma.

V and J are TRBV5-8 and TRBJ2-1, with 11 positions matching TRBD1. CDR1 SGHTS and CDR2 YDEGEE come from the germline V gene. After removal of 4 bases from V and 4 bases from J, the junction contained 4 bases not matched to a gene. The CDR3 contains 15 residues. CDR3 protein: CASSPGTGGYNEQFF. CDR3 coding DNA: TGTGCCAGCAGCCCCGGGACAGGGGGTTACAATGAGCAGTTCTTC.

CDR3 nucleotide sequence: TGTGCCAGCAGCTTAGTAGGGAGTATGAACACTGAAGCTTTCTTT. Protein sequence: CASSLVGSMNTEAFF. V and J are TRBV7-6 and TRBJ1-1; D gene uncertain. Germline CDR1 reads SGHVS; CDR2 reads FNYEAQ. Trimming removed 1 base from V and 0 bases from J, with 9 bases in between. This CDR3 region has 15 residues.

The CDR3 bases are TGTGCCAGTAGTATTTTGTCAGGTCTCTCCTACGAGCAGTACTTC. It is translated as CASSILSGLSYEQYF. The genes are TRBV19 and TRBJ2-5; no reliable D call. TRBJ2-7 explains the end of the DNA better; the J call may be wrong. There are 15 residues in the CDR3. Germline-derived CDR1 and CDR2 are LNHDA and SQIVND (reference sequence).

The V gene is TRBV2, the J gene TRBJ2-3; 7 bases are shared with TRBD2. The CDR3 extends over 14 amino acids. CDR1 SNHLY and CDR2 FYNNEI come from the germline V gene. V gave up 7 bases and J gave up 6 bases; unmatched junction bases: 10. CDR3 nucleotides: TGTGCCAGCACCGAAACTTACGGGGGGGATACGCAGTATTTT. The encoded protein is CASTETYGGDTQYF.

The rearrangement links TRBV7-3 to TRBJ2-3; D gene ambiguous. Germline V gives CDR1 SGHTA, CDR2 FQGTGA. Trimming left V 1 base short and J 1 base short, with 6 bases between. The CDR3 is 14 amino acids. CDR3 in DNA: TGTGCCAGCAGCTTAAATGGGGGCACAGATACGCAGTATTTT. Its translation: CASSLNGGTDTQYF.

The chain has TRBV10-1 and TRBJ2-3; TRBD2 matches at 7 bases. The CDR3 is 15 amino acids. The V segment lost 4 bases and the J segment 0 bases; nucleotides outside the gene matches: 4. CDR1 is WNHNN, CDR2 SYGVQD, per germline (reference sequence). The CDR3 coding sequence is TGCGCCAGCAGTGGAGGTAGCGGGAGCACAGATACGCAGTATTTT. Its translation is CASSGGSGSTDTQYF.

The gene calls are TRBV5-4 and TRBJ1-2; D gene uncertain. This CDR3 contains 14 residues. Trimming left V 5 bases short and J 0 bases short, with 11 bases between. CDR1 SGHNT and CDR2 YYREEE come from the germline V gene (reference sequence). CDR3 sequence: CASSEGTSNYGYTF. The CDR3 DNA sequence: TGTGCCAGCAGTGAGGGCACCTCTAACTATGGCTACACCTTC. Supplemented by reference TRBV5-4 and TRBJ1-2, the full variable domain reads ETGVTQSPTHLIKTRGQQVTLRCSSQSGHNTVSWYQQALGQGPQFIFQYYREEENGRGNFPPRFSGLQFPNYSSELNVNALELDDSALYLCASSEGTSNYGYTFGSGTRLTVV.

The CDR3 nucleotides read TGTGCCAGCAGCGTAGCGGCTAGCGGGACCTACGAGCAGTACTTC. It translates to CASSVAASGTYEQYF. The V gene is TRBV9, the J gene TRBJ2-7; 9 bases align to TRBD2. Germline V gene lookup returns CDR1 SGDLS and CDR2 YYNGEE. J was trimmed by 2 bases and V by 0 bases; bases with no gene match: 3. This CDR3 contains 15 residues.

The rearrangement joins TRBV6-5 to TRBJ1-4; unclear D gene. The CDR3 consists of 14 residues. The germline gives CDR1 MNHEY, CDR2 SVGAGI. V dropped 5 bases and J dropped 8 bases, with 15 bases sitting between them. CDR3 nucleotide sequence: TGTGCCAGCAGTAACCGGGCCGGGGAGGAAAAACTGTTTTTT. Its protein is CASSNRAGEEKLFF.

The chain has TRBV18 and TRBJ2-2, with a weak D call TRBD1 (5 bases). The CDR3 extends over 15 amino acids. Germline V gene lookup returns CDR1 KGHSH and CDR2 LQKENI. V dropped 0 bases and J dropped 6 bases, with 11 bases sitting between them. The CDR3 loop is CASSPPGLPAGELFF. Written as DNA, the CDR3 is TGTGCCAGCTCACCACCGGGGCTCCCCGCCGGGGAGCTGTTTTTT.

The chain links TRBV30 to TRBJ2-5; D perhaps matches TRBD2 (5 bases). The CDR3 extends over 13 amino acids. CDR1 is GTSNPN, CDR2 SVGIG, per germline (reference sequence). The V end was cut by 0 bases, the J end by 7 bases, with 12 bases between. The CDR3 DNA follows: TGTGCCTGGAGTGTAGCGGACGGTGGGACCCAGTACTTC. Translated: CAWSVADGGTQYF. The full variable domain, rest sourced from reference TRBV30 and TRBJ2-5, is SQTIHQWPATLVQPVGSPLSLECTVEGTSNPNLYWYRQAAGRGLQLLFYSVGIGQISSEVPQNLSASRPQDRQFILSSKKLLLSDSGFYLCAWSVADGGTQYFGPGTRLLVL.

V and J are TRBV19 and TRBJ1-1; maybe TRBD1 (5 bases). The CDR3 is 13 amino acids. Per germline, CDR1 LNHDA and CDR2 SQIVND (reference sequence). V was trimmed by 1 base and J by 4 bases, leaving 7 bases between them. In DNA form, the CDR3 reads TGTGCCAGTAGTATAGCCAGGGCCACTGAAGCTTTCTTT. Translated, it gives CASSIARATEAFF.

The CDR3 region has the DNA TGTGCCAGCAGTTTTCGGGGGACAGGGAGCTACGAGCAGTACTTC. This translates into CASSFRGTGSYEQYF. The V gene is TRBV27, the J gene TRBJ2-7; 9 nucleotides agree with TRBD1. Germline-derived CDR1 and CDR2 are MNHEY and SMNVEV (reference sequence). With V trimmed by 3 bases and J by 3 bases, 6 bases remained unmatched. The CDR3 totals 15 residues.

This chain joins TRBV13 and TRBJ2-7; no reliable D call. V was pared by 1 base and J by 2 bases, with 6 bases between. The CDR3 is 13 amino acids. CDR1 is PRHDT and CDR2 is FYEKMQ in the germline V gene (reference sequence). The CDR3 nucleotides read TGTGCCAGCAGCTTAGCAGGAACCTACGAGCAGTACTTC. Its translation is CASSLAGTYEQYF. Filled out from reference TRBV13 and TRBJ2-7, the complete variable domain reads AAGVIQSPRHLIKEKRETATLKCYPIPRHDTVYWYQQGPGQDPQFLISFYEKMQSDKGSIPDRFSAQQFSDYHSELNMSSLELGDSALYFCASSLAGTYEQYFGPGTRLTVT.